This passage covers 20 T cell receptor beta chains from one sample sequenced in a study of early T cells in non-severe SARS-CoV-2 infection. From the 5' RACE reads, TCRdb called clonotypes with MiXCR, one entry per CDR3 protein. The sample carries over 50,000 distinct CDR3 sequences, less than 9.5% recorded once. Sequenced: whole blood. Receptors originate from an adult who was a healthcare worker with PCR-confirmed SARS-CoV-2 infection or an uninfected control (not recorded which).

This clonotype was counted a few times. V usage is TRBV15 and J usage is TRBJ1-1; D possibly corresponds to TRBD1 (6 bases). V was shortened by 7 bases and J by 1 base, with 19 bases between the two germline ends. The CDR3 spans 16 residues. Germline CDR1 LNHNV, CDR2 YYDKDF (reference sequence). The CDR3 spells CATTTGSAYRNTEAFF. In DNA form, the CDR3 reads TGTGCCACCACTACAGGGAGCGCTTATAGGAACACTGAAGCTTTCTTT. Based on the CDR3 plus reference TRBV15 and TRBJ1-1, the full variable domain is DAMVIQNPRYQVTQFGKPVTLSCSQTLNHNVMYWYQQKSSQAPKLLFHYYDKDFNNEADTPDNFQSRRPNTSFCFLDIRSPGLGDTAMYLCATTTGSAYRNTEAFFGQGTRLTVV.

This clonotype was picked up many times. The J gene is TRBJ2-7, the V gene TRBV25-1; D perhaps matches TRBD1 (6 bases). V dropped 5 bases and J dropped 2 bases, with 10 bases sitting between them. Germline lookup yields CDR1 MGHDK and CDR2 SYGVNS. The CDR3 consists of 13 residues. The CDR3 DNA sequence: TGTGCCAGCAGTCAAACAGGGACCTACGAGCAGTACTTC. It specifies CASSQTGTYEQYF.

This clonotype was seen only a few times. The chain has TRBV9 and TRBJ1-2; 8 nucleotides match TRBD1. CDR3 length: 13 amino acids. J gave up 4 bases and V 3 bases, and 2 bases lay outside the gene matches. From germline, CDR1 is SGDLS and CDR2 YYNGEE. The CDR3 here is CASSGDRGYGYTF. The CDR3 DNA is TGTGCCAGCAGCGGCGACAGGGGCTATGGCTACACCTTC.

CDR3 DNA sequence: TGTGCCAGCAGCTGGCCGCTCTCCTACGAGCAGTACTTC. Translating gives CASSWPLSYEQYF. The chain uses TRBV11-2 and TRBJ2-7; D not resolved. With 4 bases removed from V and 0 bases from J, the gap between germline ends came to 7 bases. CDR3 size: 13 residues. The germline CDR1 and CDR2 sequences are SGHAT and FQNNGV.

The J gene is TRBJ1-2, the V gene TRBV4-1; D is possibly TRBD1 (5 bases). This CDR3 contains 15 residues. Trimming removed 2 bases from V and 6 bases from J, with 16 bases in between. The germline V gene has CDR1 MGHRA and CDR2 YSYEKL. This CDR3 reads CASSQPLRGSDGYTF. DNA of the CDR3: TGCGCCAGCAGCCAACCATTAAGGGGAAGCGATGGCTACACCTTC.

Ten or more counts support this clonotype. The rearrangement uses TRBV25-1 and TRBJ2-1; no firm D call. CDR1 and CDR2 (germline): MGHDK, SYGVNS. V was cut by 2 bases and J by 3 bases, with 8 bases left in between. The CDR3 runs 14 residues. Written as DNA, the CDR3 is TGTGCCAGCAGTGAAGCTAACAGCTACAATGAGCAGTTCTTC. Translated: CASSEANSYNEQFF. The full variable domain, rest sourced from reference TRBV25-1 and TRBJ2-1, is EADIYQTPRYLVIGTGKKITLECSQTMGHDKMYWYQQDPGMELHLIHYSYGVNSTEKGDLSSESTVSRIRTEHFPLTLESARPSHTSQYLCASSEANSYNEQFFGPGTRLTVL.

This clonotype came up many times. V gene TRBV12-3 or TRBV12-4 combines with J gene TRBJ2-1; D gene unclear. The CDR3 loop spans 15 amino acids. V was clipped by 9 bases and J by 0 bases, with 15 bases between them. Here the CDR3 DNA reads TGTGCCAGTTACACCCCGAGGAGCTCCTACAATGAGCAGTTCTTC. Protein: CASYTPRSSYNEQFF.

In this sample, this clonotype turned up a few times. This chain joins TRBV5-1 and TRBJ2-3; 11 bases map to TRBD2. Germline-derived CDR1 and CDR2 are SGHRS and YFSETQ. V shed 0 bases, J shed 6 bases, and the junction held 6 bases outside the gene matches. CDR3 size: 16 residues. The CDR3 is CASSLAPASGRDTQYF. As DNA, the CDR3 is TGCGCCAGCAGCTTGGCTCCCGCTAGCGGGAGGGATACGCAGTATTTT.

This clonotype was counted at least ten times. V is TRBV12-3 or TRBV12-4 and J is TRBJ2-3, with D unresolved. This CDR3 has 13 residues. V shed 6 bases and J shed 6 bases, with 13 bases lying between them. The CDR3 spells CASSLRRPDTQYF. CDR3 nucleotide sequence: TGTGCCAGCAGCCTGCGGAGACCTGATACGCAGTATTTT.

J is TRBJ2-1 and V is TRBV2; D may be TRBD2 (6 bases). Germline V CDR1 and CDR2: SNHLY, FYNNEI. This CDR3 has 15 amino acids. Trimming pared 5 bases from V and 2 bases from J, leaving 13 bases between. The CDR3 region is CASSSREPPYNEQFF. The CDR3 DNA is TGTGCCAGCAGTTCCCGGGAGCCCCCCTACAATGAGCAGTTCTTC.

This clonotype has just a few counts. This rearrangement joins TRBV12-3 or TRBV12-4 to TRBJ1-3, with 8 positions matching TRBD1. This CDR3 region has 14 residues. The CDR3 loop reads CAVTGGASGNTIYF. CDR3 DNA sequence: TGTGCAGTTACAGGGGGAGCCTCTGGAAACACCATATATTTT.

The sample holds a few counts of this clonotype. This sequence joins TRBV10-2 and TRBJ1-6, with unresolved D. With 0 bases removed from V and 9 bases from J, the gap between germline ends came to 6 bases. Germline assignment: CDR1 WSHSY and CDR2 SAAADI. CDR3 length equals 13 residues. CDR3 protein: CASSESRSSPLHF. DNA of the CDR3: TGCGCCAGCAGTGAGTCACGGTCTTCACCCCTCCACTTT.

This clonotype came up a few times. The chain joins TRBV4-1 to TRBJ2-6; D possibly corresponds to TRBD1 (5 bases). CDR3 size: 19 residues. Germline V gives CDR1 MGHRA, CDR2 YSYEKL. Trimming pared 1 base from V and 0 bases from J, leaving 16 bases between. For the CDR3, the DNA is TGCGCCAGCAGCCAAGTGGTCAGGGAATTAAGCTCTGGGGCCAACGTCCTGACTTTC. Amino acid sequence: CASSQVVRELSSGANVLTF.

The sample holds a few counts of this clonotype. CDR3 DNA sequence: TGTGCCAGCAGTTTACTAACAGGGCTGGAGACCCAGTACTTC. Translated: CASSLLTGLETQYF. The genes are TRBV12-3 or TRBV12-4 and TRBJ2-5, with TRBD1 as a possible D gene (6 bases). V lost 2 bases and J lost 5, with 12 bases in between. The CDR3 runs to 14 residues.

The CDR3 nucleotides read TGCGCCAGCAGCCCGGGCTACACAGATACGCAGTATTTT. Its translation: CASSPGYTDTQYF. This chain uses TRBV5-1 with TRBJ2-3; D is unclear. The V and J ends lost 4 bases and 2 bases respectively, with 8 bases between them. The CDR3 runs 13 residues. Germline V gene sequence: CDR1 SGHRS, CDR2 YFSETQ.

This clonotype was observed a few times. The J gene is TRBJ1-1, the V gene TRBV11-2; no reliable D call. The CDR3 contains 13 residues. The ends were cut back, 3 bases at V and 2 bases at J, with 7 bases in the middle. In germline, CDR1 is SGHAT, CDR2 FQNNGV. The CDR3 region is CASSFRGNTEAFF. The CDR3 DNA is TGTGCCAGCAGCTTCCGGGGAAACACTGAAGCTTTCTTT.

The rearrangement joins TRBV20-1 to TRBJ1-1, with 10 bases matching TRBD1. The germline CDR1 and CDR2 sequences are DFQATT and SNEGSKA (reference sequence). The V and J ends lost 3 bases and 4 bases, in that order; junction bases with no gene match: 2. CDR3 length equals 13 residues. The CDR3 DNA sequence: TGCAGTGCTAGCGGACAGGGGGGCACTGAAGCTTTCTTT. Its protein product is CSASGQGGTEAFF.

V gene TRBV2 combines with J gene TRBJ2-1, with D possibly being TRBD2 (6 bases). Germline V gives CDR1 SNHLY, CDR2 FYNNEI. CDR3 length: 18 amino acids. The V and J ends lost 9 bases and 8 bases respectively, with 32 bases between them. The CDR3 region has the DNA TGTGCCAGACAAAAGGCCCTGGAGTTCGGGAGTCGAACTGATGAGCAGTTCTTC. Translating gives CARQKALEFGSRTDEQFF.

The V call is TRBV2, the J call TRBJ2-1, with D possibly matching TRBD1 (6 bases). There are 13 residues in the CDR3. Germline CDR1 and CDR2: SNHLY and FYNNEI. Trimming left V 3 bases short and J 6 bases short, with 9 bases between. The CDR3 is CASSDPTGNEQFF. CDR3 DNA: TGTGCCAGCAGTGACCCGACAGGCAATGAGCAGTTCTTC.

This chain connects TRBV2 to TRBJ1-2, with D possibly being TRBD1 (5 bases). V dropped 8 bases and J dropped 3 bases, with 10 bases sitting between them. The germline CDR1 and CDR2 sequences are SNHLY and FYNNEI. CDR3 length: 12 residues. The CDR3 DNA reads TGTGCCAGCCACAGGATCCACTATGGCTACACCTTC. This sequence encodes CASHRIHYGYTF.